The 26 T cell receptor beta chains in this list originate from one sample, sequenced in a study of CD4 T cells in relation to SARS-CoV-2 and coronaviruses. TCRdb's copy holds only in-frame clones and misses some; the assay was immunoSEQ multiplex PCR. The table shows approximately 50,000 clones, with 90% to 95% occurring only once. What was sequenced was naive CD4+ T cells from PBMCs. Documented subset: naive CD4+ T cells isolated by negative enrichment. These TCRs come from an adult with COVID-19.

J is TRBJ2-3 and V is TRBV21-1; the D call of TRBD1 is as the table states it, not checked on the DNA. TRBV21-1 constitutes a pseudogene. The length of the CDR3 is 17 residues. The CDR3 region is CASSKGGDRGRPDTQYF. The DNA of the CDR3 is TGTGCCAGCAGCAAAGGGGGGGACAGGGGGCGCCCAGATACGCAGTATTTT.

The chain uses TRBV6-5 and TRBJ2-1; 12 nucleotides match TRBD2. V was pared by 6 bases and J by 4 bases, with 4 bases of the junction left unmatched. In germline, CDR1 is MNHEY, CDR2 SVGAGI. This CDR3 region has 15 residues. CDR3 region: CASRLAGGGYNEQFF. In DNA form, the CDR3 reads TGTGCCAGCAGGCTAGCGGGAGGGGGGTACAATGAGCAGTTCTTC.

This chain connects TRBV6-2 or TRBV6-3 to TRBJ2-2, with unresolved D. The CDR3 is made up of 13 amino acids. V lost 2 bases to trimming and J lost 4 bases, with 5 bases between them. Germline CDR1 and CDR2: MNHEY and SVGEGT. This chain's CDR3 is CASSYLSTGELFF. The CDR3, as DNA: TGTGCCAGCAGTTACCTCTCCACCGGGGAGCTGTTTTTT.

The rearrangement links TRBV19 to TRBJ2-7; no definite D call. The ends were cut back, 0 bases at V and 0 bases at J, with 9 bases in the middle. CDR3 length equals 15 residues. Germline CDR1 is LNHDA and CDR2 is SQIVND (reference sequence). In nucleotides, the CDR3 is TGTGCCAGTAGTATAGAGGGTTTGGCCTCCTACGAGCAGTACTTC. It specifies CASSIEGLASYEQYF.

The CDR3 here is CSASSGQESSYEQYF. As DNA, the CDR3 is TGCAGTGCTAGTAGCGGACAGGAGAGCTCCTACGAGCAGTACTTC. The rearrangement links TRBV20-1 to TRBJ2-7; possibly TRBD1 for D (7 bases). Germline V gene sequence: CDR1 DFQATT, CDR2 SNEGSKA (reference sequence). The V gene lost 3 bases and the J gene lost 0 bases, with 15 bases spanning the gap. The CDR3 spans 15 residues.

J is TRBJ2-1 and V is TRBV4-2; the D gene is possibly TRBD2 (7 bases). With 2 bases removed from V and 5 bases from J, the gap between germline ends came to 19 bases. This CDR3 has 17 amino acids. In germline, CDR1 is LGHNA, CDR2 YNFKEQ. The CDR3 nucleotides read TGTGCCAGCAGCCAACTCGGGCGGGGGCTTTCGGACAATGAGCAGTTCTTC. This encodes CASSQLGRGLSDNEQFF.

The chain carries TRBV5-6 and TRBJ2-5; TRBD1 agrees at 7 bases. The CDR3 covers 14 residues. With V trimmed by 4 bases and J by 2 bases, 5 bases remained unmatched. Germline CDR1 and CDR2: SGHDT and YYEEEE. CDR3 bases: TGTGCCAGCAGCGACATACAGGGGCAAGAGACCCAGTACTTC. Protein sequence: CASSDIQGQETQYF. Together with reference TRBV5-6 and TRBJ2-5, the CDR3 gives the full variable domain: DAGVTQSPTHLIKTRGQQVTLRCSPKSGHDTVSWYQQALGQGPQFIFQYYEEEERQRGNFPDRFSGHQFPNYSSELNVNALLLGDSALYLCASSDIQGQETQYFGPGTRLLVL.

This clone was observed a few times. The chain links TRBV4-2 to TRBJ2-1; TRBD2 agrees at 7 bases. Germline V gene sequence: CDR1 LGHNA, CDR2 YNFKEQ. The CDR3 sequence is 17 residues long. After removal of 2 bases from V and 4 bases from J, the junction contained 11 bases not matched to a gene. The CDR3 loop reads CASSQKDTSDQYNEQFF. CDR3 DNA: TGTGCCAGCAGCCAAAAAGATACTAGCGACCAATACAATGAGCAGTTCTTC.

In DNA form, the CDR3 reads TGCGCCAGCAGCTTGGGACGTGAATACGAGCAGTACTTC. Translated, it gives CASSLGREYEQYF. The chain has TRBV5-1 and TRBJ2-7; D call uncertain. The CDR3 loop spans 13 amino acids. V lost 0 bases and J lost 4, with 8 bases in between. Per germline, CDR1 SGHRS and CDR2 YFSETQ.

The CDR3 loop is CATSRVGEGAYEQYF. DNA of the CDR3: TGTGCCACCAGCAGAGTCGGGGAGGGGGCCTACGAGCAGTACTTC. The chain recombines TRBV15 with TRBJ2-7; TRBD2 might be the D (7 bases). Deletions cut 1 base from V and 2 bases from J, with 12 bases between. This CDR3 is built from 15 residues. Germline V CDR1 and CDR2: LNHNV, YYDKDF (reference sequence).

V is TRBV3-1 (or the pseudogene TRBV3-2) and J is TRBJ2-1; 12 bases are shared with TRBD2. The CDR3 length is 16 residues. The junction had 10 bases not matched to a gene; V was cut back by 6 bases and J by 7 bases. From germline, CDR1 is LGHDT and CDR2 YNNKEL (reference sequence). CDR3 region: CASSYALAGGSNEQFF. The CDR3 DNA follows: TGTGCCAGCAGTTATGCACTAGCGGGAGGTTCTAATGAGCAGTTCTTC.

The CDR3 region is CASREGATDTQYF. The CDR3 DNA sequence: TGTGCCAGCAGGGAGGGGGCCACAGATACGCAGTATTTT. J is TRBJ2-3 and V is TRBV6-5; D possibly corresponds to TRBD1 (7 bases). This CDR3 has 13 amino acids. V lost 6 bases, J lost 2 bases, and 9 bases lay in between. CDR1 is MNHEY and CDR2 is SVGAGI in the germline V gene.

The rearrangement uses TRBV7-9 and TRBJ2-3, with TRBD1 identical over 10 bases. The CDR3 contains 13 residues. Germline V gene data show CDR1 as SEHNR and CDR2 as FQNEAQ (reference sequence). Trimming took 10 bases from V and 5 from J; bases not matched to a gene: 6. CDR3 region: CAISTGGEDTQYF. The CDR3 nucleotides read TGTGCCATATCGACAGGGGGCGAAGATACGCAGTATTTT. The variable domain in full, completed from reference TRBV7-9 and TRBJ2-3, reads DTGVSQNPRHKITKRGQNVTFRCDPISEHNRLYWYRQTLGQGPEFLTYFQNEAQLEKSRLLSDRFSAERPKGSFSTLEIQRTEQGDSAMYLCAISTGGEDTQYFGPGTRLTVL.

The V call is TRBV11-2, the J call TRBJ2-1; unclear D gene. With 5 bases removed from V and 7 bases from J, the gap between germline ends came to 6 bases. The CDR3 length is 11 residues. Germline CDR1 is SGHAT and CDR2 is FQNNGV. The chain's CDR3 is CASSLHNEQFF. The CDR3 DNA sequence: TGTGCCAGCAGCCTACATAATGAGCAGTTCTTC.

The chain carries TRBV28 and TRBJ1-2, with 7 bases lining up with TRBD1. This CDR3 has 15 amino acids. The germline CDR1 and CDR2 sequences are MDHEN and SYDVKM. The trim removed 2 bases at V and 6 bases at J, leaving 9 bases unmatched. CDR3 loop: CASSLDRARTNGYTF. The CDR3 nucleotides are TGTGCCAGCAGTTTAGACAGGGCGCGGACTAATGGCTACACCTTC.

This chain joins TRBV29-1 and TRBJ2-7; D unclear. V was pared by 4 bases and J by 6 bases, with 10 bases between. The CDR3 extends over 11 amino acids. Germline CDR1 reads SQVTM; CDR2 reads ANQGSEA. The CDR3 nucleotides read TGCAGCGTTGTTTTCCAGACCGAGCAGTACTTC. Amino acids: CSVVFQTEQYF.

The gene calls are TRBV12-3 or TRBV12-4 and TRBJ2-7, with a possible D match to TRBD1 (6 bases). There are 13 residues in the CDR3. V was pared by 6 bases and J by 2 bases, with 11 bases between. The CDR3 nucleotides read TGTGCCAGCAGGGACAGCCTAACCTACGAGCAGTACTTC. Amino acid sequence: CASRDSLTYEQYF.

V and J are TRBV20-1 and TRBJ2-7; D unclear. V was cut by 2 bases and J by 7 bases, with 9 bases left in between. CDR1 is DFQATT and CDR2 is SNEGSKA in the germline V gene (reference sequence). This CDR3 has 11 amino acids. The CDR3 loop is CSARRVREQYF. DNA of the CDR3: TGCAGTGCTAGACGGGTGCGGGAGCAGTACTTC.

The V call is TRBV19, the J call TRBJ2-5; D gene ambiguous. V lost 5 bases and J 6 bases, leaving 16 bases between the germline ends. The CDR3 runs to 14 residues. In germline, CDR1 is LNHDA, CDR2 SQIVND (reference sequence). In DNA form, the CDR3 reads TGTGCCAGTAGTGGGCCTAATGGTGGAAAGACCCAGTACTTC. Translated: CASSGPNGGKTQYF. The whole variable domain, remainder taken from reference TRBV19 and TRBJ2-5, is DGGITQSPKYLFRKEGQNVTLSCEQNLNHDAMYWYRQDPGQGLRLIYYSQIVNDFQKGDIAEGYSVSREKKESFPLTVTSAQKNPTAFYLCASSGPNGGKTQYFGPGTRLLVL.

The chain combines TRBV5-1 with TRBJ1-3; no clear D gene. Germline CDR1 SGHRS, CDR2 YFSETQ. The CDR3 length is 16 residues. V was pared by 4 bases and J by 2 bases, with 16 bases between. For the CDR3, the DNA is TGCGCCAGCAGCCTAGAACTCCCCGGGGCTGGAAACACCATATATTTT. Its translation is CASSLELPGAGNTIYF.

This clone was recorded a few times. The chain has TRBV5-1 and TRBJ1-4; tentative D call: TRBD1 (5 bases). The germline V gene has CDR1 SGHRS and CDR2 YFSETQ. CDR3 size: 13 residues. Trimming cost V 4 bases and J 7 bases, with 11 bases left between them. In DNA, the CDR3 is TGCGCCAGCAGCGCCCGTGGGGGTGAAAAACTGTTTTTT. Its translation: CASSARGGEKLFF.

The genes are TRBV12-2 and TRBJ1-1; the table assigns TRBD1, which was not confirmed against the DNA. TRBV12-2 is listed as a pseudogene. The CDR3 consists of 12 residues. CDR3 nucleotide sequence: TGTGCAAGTCGCACAGGGGGCACTGAAGCTTTCTTT. Encoded protein: CASRTGGTEAFF.

CDR3 in amino acids: CASSIIRGPEYEQYF. The DNA of the CDR3 is TGTGCCAGTAGTATCATCAGGGGTCCTGAATACGAGCAGTACTTC. The V and J genes are TRBV19 and TRBJ2-7, with D possibly being TRBD1 (6 bases). CDR1 LNHDA and CDR2 SQIVND come from the germline V gene (reference sequence). V lost 3 bases and J lost 4, with 16 bases in between. CDR3 length: 15 amino acids.

V gene TRBV6-1 combines with J gene TRBJ1-1; the D gene is possibly TRBD1 (5 bases). CDR1 and CDR2 (germline): MNHNS, SASEGT. Trimming pared 1 base from V and 4 bases from J, leaving 19 bases between. The CDR3 contains 17 residues. The CDR3: CASSEVVGREVGTEAFF. DNA for the CDR3: TGTGCCAGCAGTGAAGTGGTTGGCAGGGAGGTCGGCACTGAAGCTTTCTTT.

The chain uses TRBV6-5 and TRBJ2-5; possible D gene TRBD2, 5 bases. The CDR3 is 15 amino acids. CDR1 is MNHEY and CDR2 is SVGAGI in the germline V gene. V lost 5 bases, J lost 0 bases, and 13 bases lay in between. The CDR3 DNA reads TGTGCCAGCAGTCCCCGATACGGGGACCAAGAGACCCAGTACTTC. It is translated as CASSPRYGDQETQYF.

This chain joins TRBV6-5 and TRBJ2-7, with D perhaps TRBD1 or TRBD2 (5 bases each). CDR1 MNHEY and CDR2 SVGAGI come from the germline V gene. The CDR3 totals 14 residues. V lost 6 bases to trimming and J lost 6 bases, with 18 bases between them. The CDR3 bases are TGTGCCAGCAGCCTCGACAGAGGACTGGGCGAGCAGTACTTC. Translating it yields CASSLDRGLGEQYF.